This record concerns one T cell receptor (beta chain) sequence. These data come from a study of long-term antiretroviral therapy in people with HIV. Assay version v3.0 of immunoSEQ was used, and it was run at survey level. Clones were sequenced by immunoSEQ multiplex PCR, and TCRdb holds only the in-frame ones, with some missing. This sample has 42,000 or so clones, with around 85% found just once. This CDR3 is built from 16 residues. The clonotype was recovered from a woman between 45 and 60 years old with HIV. The source material was unsorted PBMCs, sampled 1.2 years after starting antiretroviral therapy. This chain joins TRBV21-1 and TRBJ1-1. TRBV21-1 is assigned pseudogene status. The CDR3 sequence: CASSKPLSSGTGEAFF. Here the CDR3 DNA reads TGTGCCAGCAGCAAACCGTTATCGTCCGGGACCGGAGAAGCTTTCTTT.